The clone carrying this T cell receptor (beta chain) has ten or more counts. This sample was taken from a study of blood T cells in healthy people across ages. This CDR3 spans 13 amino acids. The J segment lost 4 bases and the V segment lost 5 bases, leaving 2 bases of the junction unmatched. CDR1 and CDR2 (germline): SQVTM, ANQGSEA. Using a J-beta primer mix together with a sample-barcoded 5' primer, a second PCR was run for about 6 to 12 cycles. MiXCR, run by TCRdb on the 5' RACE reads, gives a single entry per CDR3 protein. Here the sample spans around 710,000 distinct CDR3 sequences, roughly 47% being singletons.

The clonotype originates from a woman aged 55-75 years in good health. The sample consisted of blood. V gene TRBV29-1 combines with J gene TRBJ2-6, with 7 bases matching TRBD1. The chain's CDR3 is CSVTGVGANVLTF. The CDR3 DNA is TGCAGCGTTACAGGGGTCGGGGCCAACGTCCTGACTTTC.